This is a list of T cell receptor beta chains from one sample in a study of blood T cells in healthy people across ages. A single record per CDR3 protein comes from TCRdb applying MiXCR to the 5' RACE reads. The profile shows 600,000 to 800,000 distinct CDR3 sequences, 20% to 25% of them singletons. Sequences were obtained from blood. The source of these receptors is a man between 65 and 85 years old in good health. The CDR3 runs from the conserved cysteine through the conserved F or W. The order of the fields is D gene, clone size, V gene, J gene, CDR3 DNA, CDR3 protein. The D gene is left open where the match is weak. Size is omitted from some rows. Given values are once, few, many or a class for expanded clones.

D gene: -; clone size: few; V gene: TRBV6-5; J gene: TRBJ2-7; CDR3 DNA: TGTGCCAGCAGTTCGCCCGGTATAGGCTCCTACGAGCAGTACTTC; CDR3 protein: CASSSPGIGSYEQYF
D gene: TRBD1; clone size: few; V gene: TRBV11-2; J gene: TRBJ1-4; CDR3 DNA: TGTGCCAGCAGCTTAGAGGACAGGGGTACTGAAAAACTGTTTTTT; CDR3 protein: CASSLEDRGTEKLFF
D gene: -; clone size: -; V gene: TRBV5-1; J gene: TRBJ2-2; CDR3 DNA: TGCGCCAGCAGCTTGGTATCAGTTAACACCGGGGAGCTGTTTTTT; CDR3 protein: CASSLVSVNTGELFF
D gene: -; clone size: many; V gene: TRBV7-9; J gene: TRBJ2-4; CDR3 DNA: TGTGCCAGCAGGGCCCCCCCGCGGTTGGACGCCAAAAACATTCAGTACTTC; CDR3 protein: CASRAPPRLDAKNIQYF
D gene: -; clone size: few; V gene: TRBV21-1; J gene: TRBJ2-5; CDR3 DNA: TGTGCCAGCAGCATGCACGGGGGCAGAGAGACCCAGTACTTC; CDR3 protein: CASSMHGGRETQYF
D gene: TRBD1; clone size: -; V gene: TRBV16; J gene: TRBJ1-1; CDR3 DNA: TGTGCCAGCAGCCATTCTCAGGGGGCTGGCACTGAAGCTTTCTTT; CDR3 protein: CASSHSQGAGTEAFF
D gene: TRBD2; clone size: -; V gene: TRBV18; J gene: TRBJ2-3; CDR3 DNA: TGTGCCAGCTCACCTGTAGCGGGGGGGCCAGATACGCAGTATTTT; CDR3 protein: CASSPVAGGPDTQYF
D gene: TRBD1; clone size: few; V gene: TRBV29-1; J gene: TRBJ2-5; CDR3 DNA: TGCAGCGTAAACAGGGGCCCCCAAGAGACCCAGTACTTC; CDR3 protein: CSVNRGPQETQYF
D gene: TRBD1; clone size: few; V gene: TRBV7-9; J gene: TRBJ1-5; CDR3 DNA: TGTGCCAGCACCCGGGACAGGGACGTGGGTCGGCCCCAGCATTTT; CDR3 protein: CASTRDRDVGRPQHF
D gene: -; clone size: -; V gene: TRBV12-3/TRBV12-4; J gene: TRBJ2-3; CDR3 DNA: TGTGCCAGCAGTTTCGGTAGCGGAAGGAGCACAGATACGCAGTATTTT; CDR3 protein: CASSFGSGRSTDTQYF
D gene: TRBD1; clone size: -; V gene: TRBV7-2; J gene: TRBJ2-7; CDR3 DNA: TGTGCCAGCAGCTTAGTTGGGACAGAGACCTACGAGCAGTACTTC; CDR3 protein: CASSLVGTETYEQYF
D gene: TRBD2; clone size: -; V gene: TRBV14; J gene: TRBJ2-1; CDR3 DNA: TGTGCCAGCAGCCCAATAGCGGGAGACGGCTACAATGAGCAGTTCTTC; CDR3 protein: CASSPIAGDGYNEQFF
D gene: -; clone size: -; V gene: TRBV9; J gene: TRBJ1-1; CDR3 DNA: TGTGCCAGCAGCGTAGCAGGTACCATGAACACTGAAGCTTTCTTT; CDR3 protein: CASSVAGTMNTEAFF
D gene: -; clone size: -; V gene: TRBV3-1; J gene: TRBJ2-3; CDR3 DNA: TGTGCCAGCAGCCAGTTGCGGGGCACAGATACGCAGTATTTT; CDR3 protein: CASSQLRGTDTQYF
D gene: -; clone size: -; V gene: TRBV20-1; J gene: TRBJ2-7; CDR3 DNA: TGCAGTGCTAGAGATGTCTTAGGGAGATTCGAGCAGTACTTC; CDR3 protein: CSARDVLGRFEQYF
D gene: -; clone size: -; V gene: TRBV20-1; J gene: TRBJ2-4; CDR3 DNA: TGCAGTGCAGATACAGGGGGGAGGGGCAAAAACATTCAGTACTTC; CDR3 protein: CSADTGGRGKNIQYF
D gene: TRBD2; clone size: -; V gene: TRBV6-6; J gene: TRBJ2-7; CDR3 DNA: TGTGCCAGCAGTTACGAAGCGGGAGTCGCGGAGCAGTGCTTC; CDR3 protein: CASSYEAGVAEQCF